The TCR beta chain described here comes from a study of cytomegalovirus exposure and HLA in healthy donors. Overall study findings and caveats: Analysis performed later showed TCR beta chains linked to HLA being more clonally expanded than equally common others. What was likely a sequencing artifact was a cluster of highly shared sequence variants. Despite most TCR sequences being rare, some public TCRs occurred in many donors.

The PCR had 60 Vbeta and 13 Jbeta primers. The data were produced by immunoSEQ multiplex PCR, yet TCRdb's version contains in-frame clones alone and is incomplete. The sample holds about 170,000 clones, 60% to 80% seen once. In this sample, this clone turned up a few times. No antigen is known for it. From germline, CDR1 is SGDLS and CDR2 YYNGEE. The CDR3 runs 15 residues. V lost 3 bases and J 10 bases, leaving 17 bases between the germline ends. The chain combines TRBV9 with TRBJ1-6, with D maybe TRBD1 (6 bases). This clonotype originated in a female donor in good health and CMV-seronegative. The sequenced sample consisted of PBMCs. CDR3 coding DNA: TGTGCCAGCAGCGGACGACTGGGGGGGCACTCACCCCTCCACTTT. This gives the protein CASSGRLGGHSPLHF.